Presented here are 10 T cell receptor beta chains from one specimen sequenced in a study of T cell clones after liver transplantation. Profiled with immunoSEQ multiplex PCR; TCRdb holds only in-frame clones, not every one. The sample holds around 110,000 clones, roughly nine tenths seen once. The material was CD4+ T cells from blood, obtained 12 months after liver transplant. The receptors originated from a human patient who received a liver transplant. Some T cells may be the graft donor's.

This chain connects TRBV7-9 to TRBJ1-3, with TRBD1 matching over 7 bases. The CDR3 covers 16 residues. The ends lost 5 bases at V and 2 bases at J; junction bases unmatched: 9. Germline loops: CDR1 SEHNR, CDR2 FQNEAQ (reference sequence). The DNA of the CDR3 is TGTGCCAGCAGCCCCCGACAGGGCGGAACTGGAAACACCATATATTTT. Its protein is CASSPRQGGTGNTIYF. Full variable domain (outside the CDR3, taken from reference TRBV7-9 and TRBJ1-3): DTGVSQNPRHKITKRGQNVTFRCDPISEHNRLYWYRQTLGQGPEFLTYFQNEAQLEKSRLLSDRFSAERPKGSFSTLEIQRTEQGDSAMYLCASSPRQGGTGNTIYFGEGSWLTVV.

This chain connects TRBV7-2 to TRBJ2-7; 14 nucleotides match TRBD2. The CDR3 totals 19 residues. After removal of 5 bases from V and 6 bases from J, the junction contained 18 bases not matched to a gene. Germline CDR1 reads SGHTA; CDR2 reads FQGNSA. CDR3 sequence reads: CASSPRLAGGPRGFGEQYF. The CDR3 DNA reads as TGTGCCAGCAGCCCCCGACTAGCGGGAGGGCCTCGCGGGTTCGGCGAGCAGTACTTC.

V usage is TRBV5-6 and J usage is TRBJ1-1; D not certain. V was clipped by 2 bases and J by 14 bases, with 16 bases between them. From germline, CDR1 is SGHDT and CDR2 YYEEEE. The CDR3 sequence is 12 residues long. CDR3 nucleotide sequence: TGTGCCAGCAGCTTATGGGAAGGTGGCATCTTCTTT. As protein: CASSLWEGGIFF.

In DNA form, the CDR3 reads TGTGCCAGCTCACCGCAATCCCTCATAGGGGGCCAAGAGACCCAGTACTTC. It yields the protein CASSPQSLIGGQETQYF. This chain joins TRBV18 and TRBJ2-5, with D tentatively TRBD1 (6 bases). This CDR3 is 17 amino acids long. V lost 3 bases, J lost 1 base, and 18 bases lay in between. Germline V gives CDR1 KGHSH, CDR2 LQKENI.

This clone was counted a single time. This CDR3 is CASSEEWGDEQFF. DNA for the CDR3: TGTGCCAGCAGTGAAGAATGGGGGGATGAGCAGTTCTTC. The chain couples TRBV2 to TRBJ2-1; D may be TRBD2 (6 bases). V was trimmed by 1 base and J by 8 bases, leaving 9 bases between them. Germline CDR1 SNHLY, CDR2 FYNNEI. The CDR3 is made up of 13 amino acids.

The V and J genes are TRBV19 and TRBJ2-1, with TRBD2 matching over 11 bases. CDR1 is LNHDA, CDR2 SQIVND, per germline (reference sequence). This CDR3 has 16 residues. V lost 5 bases, J lost 10 bases, and 13 bases stayed unmatched. DNA of the CDR3: TGTGCCAGTAGTTCGCGACTAGCGGGACCCGGGTTCGAGCAGTTCTTC. Amino acids: CASSSRLAGPGFEQFF.

This clone was detected a few times. The chain combines TRBV6-5 with TRBJ1-1; D remains unclear. The CDR3 has 13 residues. The germline CDR1 and CDR2 sequences are MNHEY and SVGAGI. V dropped 2 bases and J dropped 9 bases, with 13 bases sitting between them. CDR3 sequence reads: CASSYGRTDQAFF. In nucleotides, the CDR3 is TGTGCCAGCAGTTACGGACGGACGGATCAAGCTTTCTTT.

The rearrangement uses TRBV5-4 and TRBJ2-4; D remains ambiguous. Germline V CDR1 and CDR2: SGHNT, YYREEE (reference sequence). V lost 4 bases, J lost 1 base, and 9 bases lay in between. The CDR3 sequence is 14 residues long. This chain's CDR3 is CASSLVGAKNIQYF. The CDR3 nucleotides are TGTGCCAGCAGCCTAGTGGGGGCCAAAAACATTCAGTACTTC.

The gene calls are TRBV29-1 and TRBJ2-3; 11 bases agree with TRBD2. The CDR3 is made up of 14 amino acids. The V gene end was trimmed by 7 bases and the J gene end by 3 bases; junction bases not matched to a gene: 6. In germline, CDR1 is SQVTM, CDR2 ANQGSEA. The CDR3 sequence is CSAEPSGRTDTQYF. The DNA for the CDR3 is TGCAGCGCGGAACCTAGCGGGAGGACAGATACGCAGTATTTT.

This rearrangement joins TRBV2 to TRBJ2-7; the match to TRBD2 covers 13 bases. The length of the CDR3 is 15 residues. CDR1 SNHLY and CDR2 FYNNEI come from the germline V gene. V was pared by 2 bases and J by 4 bases, with 2 bases of the junction left unmatched. Here the CDR3 reads CASSERLAGGYEQYF. As DNA, the CDR3 is TGTGCCAGCAGTGAAAGACTAGCGGGAGGTTACGAGCAGTACTTC.